This is a list of T cell receptor beta chains from one sample in a study of technical replicates of blood from several donors. Sequencing was performed with immunoSEQ multiplex PCR; in TCRdb, only in-frame clones are kept and a portion is missing. The sample lists just over 80,000 clones, around 94% seen once, with more than 0.35% in the top ten. The material sequenced was T cells isolated from PBMCs. The receptor source for this set is a human donor in good health. Both conserved end residues are part of each CDR3. D genes are given only for firm matches. Size is omitted from some rows. Given values are once, few, many or a class for expanded clones.

TRBD2 | NA | 16 | TRBJ2-1 | TRBV11-2 | CASSLERRGSYNEQFF | TGTGCCAGCAGCTTAGAAAGGCGGGGGTCCTACAATGAGCAGTTCTTC
NA | NA | 13 | TRBJ1-2 | TRBV2 | CASTPDTSPGYTF | TGTGCCAGCACGCCAGACACGTCCCCTGGCTACACCTTC
NA | NA | 13 | TRBJ1-2 | TRBV27 | CASSLRGGHGYTF | TGTGCCAGCAGTTTAAGGGGAGGCCATGGCTACACCTTC
TRBD1 | NA | 15 | TRBJ1-1 | TRBV9 | CASSGTQGANTEAFF | TGTGCCAGCAGCGGGACACAGGGGGCCAACACTGAAGCTTTCTTT
NA | NA | 15 | TRBJ1-5 | TRBV19 | CASSSAPRGNQPQHF | TGTGCCAGTAGTAGCGCCCCTCGAGGAAATCAGCCCCAGCATTTT
TRBD2 | NA | 18 | TRBJ2-2 | TRBV15 | CATSLGTSGPISTGELFF | TGTGCCACCAGCTTGGGGACTAGTGGACCGATATCTACCGGGGAGCTGTTTTTT
NA | NA | 13 | TRBJ1-4 | TRBV27 | CASSSPGREKLFF | TGTGCCAGCAGTTCCCCTGGGAGAGAAAAACTGTTTTTT
NA | few | 13 | TRBJ2-3 | TRBV7-2 | CASSPQGTDTQYF | TGTGCCAGCAGCCCGCAGGGAACAGATACGCAGTATTTT
NA | NA | 18 | TRBJ1-1 | TRBV11-2 | CASSHLTGVFGRNTEAFF | TGTGCCAGCAGCCACCTGACGGGGGTCTTCGGTCGTAACACTGAAGCTTTCTTT
TRBD2 | once | 14 | TRBJ2-7 | TRBV5-1 | CASSFEREGDEQYF | TGCGCCAGCAGCTTTGAGCGGGAGGGCGACGAGCAGTACTTC
NA | NA | 13 | TRBJ2-1 | TRBV19 | CASSPQGYNEQFF | TGTGCCAGTAGTCCACAGGGTTACAATGAGCAGTTCTTC
TRBD1 | NA | 15 | TRBJ1-1 | TRBV5-6 | CASSPLTGGRTEAFF | TGTGCCAGCAGCCCCCTGACAGGGGGCCGGACTGAAGCTTTCTTT
TRBD1 | NA | 14 | TRBJ1-1 | TRBV7-2 | CASPMTGGNTEAFF | TGTGCCAGCCCAATGACAGGGGGCAACACTGAAGCTTTCTTT
TRBD2 | NA | 14 | TRBJ2-1 | TRBV28 | CASSLPSGNNEQFF | TGTGCCAGCAGTTTACCCAGCGGGAACAATGAGCAGTTCTTC
TRBD2 | NA | 16 | TRBJ2-2 | TRBV7-9 | CASSSGLAGSTGELFF | TGTGCCAGCAGCTCGGGACTAGCGGGTAGCACCGGGGAGCTGTTTTTT
NA | NA | 15 | TRBJ1-1 | TRBV9 | CASSVAVGSNTEAFF | TGTGCCAGCAGCGTAGCTGTGGGCTCGAACACTGAAGCTTTCTTT
NA | once | 16 | TRBJ1-3 | TRBV19 | CASSPVGLPSGNTIYF | TGTGCCAGTAGTCCTGTGGGACTCCCCTCTGGAAACACCATATATTTT
NA | NA | 15 | TRBJ1-2 | TRBV7-3 | CASSLTGGLTYGYTF | TGTGCCAGCAGCTTGACTGGCGGCTTAACGTATGGCTACACCTTC
NA | NA | 14 | TRBJ1-1 | TRBV27 | CASSYLSMNTEAFF | TGTGCCAGCAGTTATCTTAGCATGAACACTGAAGCTTTCTTT
NA | NA | 13 | TRBJ2-5 | TRBV30 | CAWSGGRGETQYF | TGTGCCTGGAGTGGGGGCAGGGGCGAGACCCAGTACTTC
NA | NA | 13 | TRBJ2-7 | TRBV15 | CATSRVAKVEQYF | TGTGCCACCAGCAGAGTGGCAAAAGTTGAGCAGTACTTC
TRBD2 | NA | 16 | TRBJ2-3 | TRBV27 | CASSRGLAGEQDTQYF | TGTGCCAGCAGCCGAGGACTAGCGGGAGAACAAGATACGCAGTATTTT
NA | NA | 16 | TRBJ1-3 | TRBV13 | CASSGSTHGSGNTIYF | TGTGCCAGCAGCGGGAGTACCCATGGATCCGGAAACACCATATATTTT
NA | once | 13 | TRBJ2-3 | TRBV5-4 | CASSFPLANTQYF | TGTGCCAGCAGCTTCCCCTTAGCAAATACGCAGTATTTT
NA | NA | 14 | TRBJ1-2 | TRBV10-3 | CAISGTATNYGYTF | TGTGCCATCAGTGGAACAGCTACTAACTATGGCTACACCTTC
NA | NA | 18 | TRBJ2-5 | TRBV4-1 | CASSQDPPRGRVMETQYF | TGCGCCAGCAGCCAAGATCCCCCTAGGGGCAGGGTAATGGAGACCCAGTACTTC
TRBD2 | few | 15 | TRBJ2-7 | TRBV28 | CASSSWTSGIYEQYF | TGTGCCAGCAGTTCATGGACTAGCGGGATATACGAGCAGTACTTC
NA | NA | 13 | TRBJ1-2 | TRBV27 | CASSPDSNYGYTF | TGTGCCAGCAGTCCCGACAGTAACTATGGCTACACCTTC
TRBD2 | NA | 15 | TRBJ2-1 | TRBV6-5 | CASSRNGLANNEQFF | TGTGCCAGCAGTCGAAACGGACTAGCAAACAATGAGCAGTTCTTC
TRBD1 | NA | 15 | TRBJ2-5 | TRBV6-1 | CASSAPGQGGGTQYF | TGTGCCAGCAGTGCTCCGGGACAGGGGGGCGGGACCCAGTACTTC
NA | NA | 16 | TRBJ1-1 | TRBV18 | CASSPPRDILNTEAFF | TGTGCCAGCTCACCCCCAAGGGACATTTTGAACACTGAAGCTTTCTTT